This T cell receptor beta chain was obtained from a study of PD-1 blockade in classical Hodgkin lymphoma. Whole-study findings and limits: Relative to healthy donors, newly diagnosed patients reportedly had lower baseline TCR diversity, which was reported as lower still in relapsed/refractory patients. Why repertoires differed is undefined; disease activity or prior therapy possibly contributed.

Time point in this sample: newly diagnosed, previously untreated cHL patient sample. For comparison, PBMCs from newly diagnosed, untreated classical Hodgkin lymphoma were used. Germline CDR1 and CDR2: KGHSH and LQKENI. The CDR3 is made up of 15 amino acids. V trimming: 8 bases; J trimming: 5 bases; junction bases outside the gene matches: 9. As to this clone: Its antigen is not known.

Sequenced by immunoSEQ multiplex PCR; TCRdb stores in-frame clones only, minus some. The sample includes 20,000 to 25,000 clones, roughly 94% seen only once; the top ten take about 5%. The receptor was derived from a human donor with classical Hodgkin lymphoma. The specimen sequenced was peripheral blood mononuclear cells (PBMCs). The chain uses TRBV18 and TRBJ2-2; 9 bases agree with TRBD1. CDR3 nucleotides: TGTGCCAGCCAAGTTCGACAGGGGGAAACCGGGGAGCTGTTTTTT. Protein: CASQVRQGETGELFF. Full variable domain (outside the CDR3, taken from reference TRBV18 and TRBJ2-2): NAGVMQNPRHLVRRRGQEARLRCSPMKGHSHVYWYRQLPEEGLKFMVYLQKENIIDESGMPKERFSAEFPKEGPSILRIQQVVRGDSAAYFCASQVRQGETGELFFGEGSRLTVL.